This section outlines one T cell receptor beta chain sequence together with its context. Preparation of the TCRbeta library used unique molecular identifiers. MiXCR, run by TCRdb on the PCR reads, gives a single entry per CDR3 protein. The profile shows over 550,000 distinct CDR3 sequences, approximately 10% of them singletons. This CDR3 region has 15 residues. With V trimmed by 6 bases and J by 3 bases, 7 bases remained unmatched. CDR1 is MNHNS, CDR2 SASEGT, per germline. The data were obtained in a study of T-cell reconstitution after alpha-beta-depleted transplantation in children. Sequences were derived from PBMCs from the stem cell graft donor, sampled from the stem cell graft. J is TRBJ1-4 and V is TRBV6-1, with 7 bases fitting TRBD1. This clonotype was obtained from a human donor who donated a stem cell graft to a child with acute myeloid leukemia. CDR3 sequence: CASRSPGQANEKLFF. The CDR3 DNA is TGTGCCAGCAGATCCCCCGGACAGGCTAATGAAAAACTGTTTTTT.